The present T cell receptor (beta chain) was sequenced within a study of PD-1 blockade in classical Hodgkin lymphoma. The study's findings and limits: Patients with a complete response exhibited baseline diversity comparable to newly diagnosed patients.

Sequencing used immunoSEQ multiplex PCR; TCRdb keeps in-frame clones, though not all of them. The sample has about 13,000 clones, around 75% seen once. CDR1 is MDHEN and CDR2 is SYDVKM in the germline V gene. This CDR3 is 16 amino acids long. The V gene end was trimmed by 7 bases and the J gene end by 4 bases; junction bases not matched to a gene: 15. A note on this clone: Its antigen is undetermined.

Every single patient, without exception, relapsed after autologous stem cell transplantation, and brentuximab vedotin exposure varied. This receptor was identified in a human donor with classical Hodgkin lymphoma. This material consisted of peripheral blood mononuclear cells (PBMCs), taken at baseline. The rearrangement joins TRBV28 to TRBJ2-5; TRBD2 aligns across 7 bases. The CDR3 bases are TGTGCCAGCATTCCTTCCCCGGGACTAAAGAGAGAGACCCAGTACTTC. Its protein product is CASIPSPGLKRETQYF.